This TCR beta chain was sequenced during a study of T cells expressing NK-cell markers. TCRdb re-called the 5' RACE reads and catalogs CDR3 proteins one per entry, DNA excluded. In total, the table holds about 170,000 distinct CDR3 sequences. This CDR3 comprises 13 residues. Sequenced input: blood T cells: a sorted CD56 or NKG2C T cell subset, CD4+ or CD8+ T cells, or bulk PBMC T cells (not recorded which). The V gene is TRBV12-3 or TRBV12-4, the J gene TRBJ1-5. The sequence was obtained from a man aged 18-75 years in good health. The CDR3 protein is CASSLYQWGPQHF.